This T cell receptor beta chain stems from a study of identical twins. Study-level points and caveats: Within beta out-of-frame sequences, the excess sharing observed between twins was weaker. A cross-sectional statistical analysis, not follow-up of the same donors, supported the conclusions. Among out-of-frame alpha sequences shared by twins, low generation probability occurred in excess.

This clonotype was seen only a few times. Its target is not known. Germline V gene sequence: CDR1 MGHRA, CDR2 YSYEKL. The V gene lost 5 bases and the J gene lost 0 bases, with 8 bases spanning the gap. This CDR3 comprises 14 residues. A universal primer site came from template switching; cDNA carried unique molecular identifiers. One entry per CDR3 protein, called by TCRdb with MiXCR from the 5' RACE reads. The table lists some 1,600,000 distinct CDR3 sequences, roughly 35% of them singletons, with more than 0.25% in the top ten. The specimen sequenced was cord blood. The chain joins TRBV4-1 to TRBJ2-1; a weak D match, TRBD2 (5 bases). This clonotype was sampled from a newborn girl in good health. DNA of the CDR3: TGCGCCAGCAGCGGACTCCTCTCCTACAATGAGCAGTTCTTC. Its protein is CASSGLLSYNEQFF.